Listed here is a single T cell receptor (beta chain). Unmatched junction bases numbered 8, after V lost 7 bases and J lost 11 bases. Per the germline V gene, CDR1 is SQVTM and CDR2 is ANQGSEA. This CDR3 contains 12 residues. The sample is drawn from a study of blood T cell repertoires in COVID-19. On the study more broadly: Some COVID-19 samples were acute and others convalescent; all came from the United States, Italy and Spain. In each case, the material was cDNA or gDNA derived from T cells, B-cell-depleted T cells, or PBMCs.

Authors' processing steps: Quantification of nucleated cells was approximated via reference gene primer amplification. Libraries were prepared by immunoSEQ multiplex PCR; TCRdb keeps only in-frame clonotypes and omits some of them. Clonal size and the V and J genes are those of that table, whereas D and trimming came from the DNA. The data hold around 200,000 clones, with about 84% observed a single time. What was sequenced was peripheral blood. This rearrangement joins TRBV29-1 to TRBJ1-1; 12 nucleotides align to TRBD1. This receptor was identified in a human donor in a cohort sampled during active COVID-19. The CDR3, as DNA: TGCAGCGCCCCGGGACAGGGGGCACGGGCTTTCTTT. This sequence encodes CSAPGQGARAFF.